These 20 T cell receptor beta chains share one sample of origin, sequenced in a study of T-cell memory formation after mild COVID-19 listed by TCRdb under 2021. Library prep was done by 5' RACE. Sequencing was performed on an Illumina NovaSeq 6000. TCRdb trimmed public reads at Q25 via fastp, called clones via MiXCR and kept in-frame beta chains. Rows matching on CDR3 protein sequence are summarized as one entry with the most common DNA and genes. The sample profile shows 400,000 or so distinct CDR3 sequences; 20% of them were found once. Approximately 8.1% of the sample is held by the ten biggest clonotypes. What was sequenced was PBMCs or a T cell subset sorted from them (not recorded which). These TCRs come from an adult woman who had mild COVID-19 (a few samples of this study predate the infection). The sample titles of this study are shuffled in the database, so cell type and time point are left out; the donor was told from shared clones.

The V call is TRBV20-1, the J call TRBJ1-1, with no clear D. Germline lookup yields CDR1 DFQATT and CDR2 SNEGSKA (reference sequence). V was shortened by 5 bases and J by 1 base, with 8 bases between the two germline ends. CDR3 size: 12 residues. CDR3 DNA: TGCAGTGCTTTCGGAAGGAACACTGAAGCTTTCTTT. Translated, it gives CSAFGRNTEAFF.

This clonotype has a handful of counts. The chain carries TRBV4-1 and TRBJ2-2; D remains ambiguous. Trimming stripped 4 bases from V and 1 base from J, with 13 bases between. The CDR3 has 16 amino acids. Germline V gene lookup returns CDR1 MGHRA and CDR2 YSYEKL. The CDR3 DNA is TGCGCCAGCAGCCCGCCGGATGGGGAGAACACCGGGGAGCTGTTTTTT. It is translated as CASSPPDGENTGELFF.

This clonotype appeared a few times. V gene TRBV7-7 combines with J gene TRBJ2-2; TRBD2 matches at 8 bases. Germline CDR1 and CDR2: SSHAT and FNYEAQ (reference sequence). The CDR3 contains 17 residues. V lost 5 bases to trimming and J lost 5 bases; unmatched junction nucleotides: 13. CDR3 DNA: TGTGCCAGCAGCCCCCGTATGGTAGCGGGGACGACCGGGGAGCTGTTTTTT. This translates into CASSPRMVAGTTGELFF.

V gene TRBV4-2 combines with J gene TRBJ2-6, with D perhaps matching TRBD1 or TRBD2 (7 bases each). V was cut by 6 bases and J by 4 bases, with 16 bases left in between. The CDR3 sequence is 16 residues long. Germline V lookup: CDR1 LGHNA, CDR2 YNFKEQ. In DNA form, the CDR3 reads TGTGCCAGCAGTCGACCAGGGGGAGGGGGGGCCAACGTCCTGACTTTC. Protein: CASSRPGGGGANVLTF.

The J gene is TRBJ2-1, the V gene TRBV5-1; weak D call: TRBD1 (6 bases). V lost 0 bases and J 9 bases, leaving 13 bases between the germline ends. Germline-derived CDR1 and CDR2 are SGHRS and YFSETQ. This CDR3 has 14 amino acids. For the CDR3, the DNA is TGCGCCAGCAGCTTGGATGGCAGGGGCATTGAGCAGTTCTTC. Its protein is CASSLDGRGIEQFF.

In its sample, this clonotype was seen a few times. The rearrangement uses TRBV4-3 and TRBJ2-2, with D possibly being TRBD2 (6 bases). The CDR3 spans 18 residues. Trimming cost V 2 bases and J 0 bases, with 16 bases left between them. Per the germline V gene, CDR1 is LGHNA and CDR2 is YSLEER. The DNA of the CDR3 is TGCGCCAGCAGCCAAAAAAGGGGTAGCGGCCCGAACACCGGGGAGCTGTTTTTT. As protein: CASSQKRGSGPNTGELFF.

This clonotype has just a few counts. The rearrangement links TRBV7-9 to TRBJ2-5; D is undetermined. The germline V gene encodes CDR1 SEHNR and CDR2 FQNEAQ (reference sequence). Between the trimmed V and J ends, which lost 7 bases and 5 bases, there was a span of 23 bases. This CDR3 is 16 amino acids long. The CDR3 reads CASTHLTLFTMETQYF. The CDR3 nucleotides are TGTGCCAGCACCCATCTTACCCTATTCACGATGGAGACCCAGTACTTC.

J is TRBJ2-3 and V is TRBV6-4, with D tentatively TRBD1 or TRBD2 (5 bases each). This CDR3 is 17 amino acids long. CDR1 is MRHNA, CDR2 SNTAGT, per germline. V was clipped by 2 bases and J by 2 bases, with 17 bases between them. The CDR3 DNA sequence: TGTGCCAGCAGTGACCGGGCCGGGGCCGATCTCACAGATACGCAGTATTTT. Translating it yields CASSDRAGADLTDTQYF.

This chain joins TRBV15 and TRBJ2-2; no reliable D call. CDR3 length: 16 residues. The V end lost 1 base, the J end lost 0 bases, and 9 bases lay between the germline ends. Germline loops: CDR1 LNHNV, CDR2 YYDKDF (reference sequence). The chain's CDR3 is CATSRVHQSNTGELFF. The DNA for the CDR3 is TGTGCCACCAGCAGAGTTCACCAGTCGAACACCGGGGAGCTGTTTTTT.

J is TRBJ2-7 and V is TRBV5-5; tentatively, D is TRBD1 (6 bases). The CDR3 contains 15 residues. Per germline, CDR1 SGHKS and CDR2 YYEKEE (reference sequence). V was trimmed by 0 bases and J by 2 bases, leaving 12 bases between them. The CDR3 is CASSLEAGVTYEQYF. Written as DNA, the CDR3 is TGTGCCAGCAGCTTGGAGGCAGGGGTTACCTACGAGCAGTACTTC.

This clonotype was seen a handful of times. Here the CDR3 DNA reads TGCGCCAGCAGCCAAGACGGGTGGGAGCAGTACTTC. It specifies CASSQDGWEQYF. This chain uses TRBV4-1 with TRBJ2-7; D is unresolved. The germline V and J ends were trimmed by 0 bases and 7 bases, with 7 bases remaining between them. The CDR3 contains 12 residues. Germline loops: CDR1 MGHRA, CDR2 YSYEKL.

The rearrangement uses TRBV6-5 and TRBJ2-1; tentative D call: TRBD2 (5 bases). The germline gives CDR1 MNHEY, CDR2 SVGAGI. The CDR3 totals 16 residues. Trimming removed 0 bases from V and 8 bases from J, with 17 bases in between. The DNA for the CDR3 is TGTGCCAGCAGTTACTCGTCGGAGGACCTTAGCTATGAGCAGTTCTTC. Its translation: CASSYSSEDLSYEQFF.

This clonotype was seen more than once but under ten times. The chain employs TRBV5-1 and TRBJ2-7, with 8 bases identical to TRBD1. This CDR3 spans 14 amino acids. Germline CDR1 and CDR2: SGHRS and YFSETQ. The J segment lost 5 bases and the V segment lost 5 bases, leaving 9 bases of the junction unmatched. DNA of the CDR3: TGCGCCAGCAGGGACAGGGCCCGTGAAAACGAGCAGTACTTC. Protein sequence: CASRDRARENEQYF.

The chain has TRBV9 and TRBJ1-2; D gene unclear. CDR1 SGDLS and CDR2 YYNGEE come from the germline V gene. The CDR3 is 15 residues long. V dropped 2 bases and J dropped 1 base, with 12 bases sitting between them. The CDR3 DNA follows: TGTGCCAGCAGCGTTGTCCAGCAACTTAACTATGGCTACACCTTC. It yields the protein CASSVVQQLNYGYTF.

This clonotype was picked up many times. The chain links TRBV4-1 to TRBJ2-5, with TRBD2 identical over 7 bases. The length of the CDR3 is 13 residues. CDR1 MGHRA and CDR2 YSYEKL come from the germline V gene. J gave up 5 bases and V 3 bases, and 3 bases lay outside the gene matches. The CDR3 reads CASSQGRGETQYF. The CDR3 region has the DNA TGCGCCAGCAGCCAGGGGCGGGGGGAGACCCAGTACTTC.

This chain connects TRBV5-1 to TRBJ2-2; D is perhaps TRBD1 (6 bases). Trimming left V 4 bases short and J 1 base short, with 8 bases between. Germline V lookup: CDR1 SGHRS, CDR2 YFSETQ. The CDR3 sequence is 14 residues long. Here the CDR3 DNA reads TGCGCCAGCAGCCGGGACAAGAACACCGGGGAGCTGTTTTTT. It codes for CASSRDKNTGELFF.

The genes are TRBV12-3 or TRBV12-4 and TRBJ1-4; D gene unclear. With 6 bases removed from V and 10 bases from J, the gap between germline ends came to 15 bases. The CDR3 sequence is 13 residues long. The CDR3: CASSHNSGVKLFF. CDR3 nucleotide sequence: TGTGCCAGCAGCCACAACAGCGGAGTAAAACTGTTTTTT.

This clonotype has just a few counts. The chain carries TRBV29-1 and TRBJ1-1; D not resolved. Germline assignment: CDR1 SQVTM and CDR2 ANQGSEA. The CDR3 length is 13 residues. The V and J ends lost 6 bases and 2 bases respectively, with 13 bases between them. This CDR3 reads CSVAEVLNTEAFF. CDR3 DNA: TGCAGCGTGGCCGAGGTATTAAACACTGAAGCTTTCTTT.

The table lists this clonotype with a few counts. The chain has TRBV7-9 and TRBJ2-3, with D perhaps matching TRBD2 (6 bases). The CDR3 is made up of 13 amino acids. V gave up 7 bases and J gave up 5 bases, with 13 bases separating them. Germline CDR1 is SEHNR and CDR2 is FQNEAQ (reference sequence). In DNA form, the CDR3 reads TGTGCCAGCACCCACCTGCGGGGAGATACGCAGTATTTT. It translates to CASTHLRGDTQYF. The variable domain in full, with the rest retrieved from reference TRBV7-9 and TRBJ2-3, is DTGVSQNPRHKITKRGQNVTFRCDPISEHNRLYWYRQTLGQGPEFLTYFQNEAQLEKSRLLSDRFSAERPKGSFSTLEIQRTEQGDSAMYLCASTHLRGDTQYFGPGTRLTVL.

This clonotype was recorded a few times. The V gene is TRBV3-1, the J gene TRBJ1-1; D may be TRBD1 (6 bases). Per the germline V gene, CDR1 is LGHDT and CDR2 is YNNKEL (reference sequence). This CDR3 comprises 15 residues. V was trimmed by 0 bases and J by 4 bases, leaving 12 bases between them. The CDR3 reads CASSQDWGGATEAFF. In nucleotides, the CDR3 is TGTGCCAGCAGCCAAGATTGGGGGGGGGCCACTGAAGCTTTCTTT.